Listed below are T cell receptor beta chains from one sample, sequenced in a study of OX40 agonist ivuxolimab in advanced cancers. Sequenced by immunoSEQ multiplex PCR; TCRdb stores in-frame clones only, minus some. The table includes about 32,000 clones, roughly 84% detected once. Sequenced material: CD4+ or CD8+ T cells sorted from blood, taken in a trial of the OX40 agonist ivuxolimab. Source of these receptors: an adult with an advanced solid tumor such as melanoma, head and neck, liver or kidney cancer. Both conserved end residues are part of each CDR3. Each record gives: D gene, J gene, clone size, V gene, CDR3 DNA, CDR3 protein. D genes are given only for firm matches. A row's size may be missing; if present it is once, few, many or a size class.

TRBD2 | TRBJ2-1 | . | TRBV11-2 | TGTGCCAGCAGCTTAGATGGCGGGGGCAATGAGCAGTTCTTC | CASSLDGGGNEQFF
TRBD2 | TRBJ2-2 | . | TRBV10-3 | TGTGCCATCAGTGCGGAACTAGCGGGAGGTTCGATCGGGGAGCTGTTTTTT | CAISAELAGGSIGELFF
. | TRBJ1-1 | . | TRBV27 | TGTGCCAGCTGTCGGACATATCCGAACACTGAAGCTTTCTTT | CASCRTYPNTEAFF
. | TRBJ1-2 | . | TRBV27 | TGTGCCAGCAGTTTGAGGGGAGCTAACTATGGCTACACCTTC | CASSLRGANYGYTF
. | TRBJ2-2 | . | TRBV21-1 | TGTGCCAGCAGGGGACAGGGGGCGAACACCGGGGAGCTGTTTTTT | CASRGQGANTGELFF
. | TRBJ1-1 | . | TRBV30 | TGTGCCTGGACCCCATGGGTTAACACTGAAGCTTTCTTT | CAWTPWVNTEAFF
TRBD1 | TRBJ2-3 | . | TRBV11-3 | TGTGCCAGCAGCGAGTGGGGCGGGCAGGGGGCCACAGATACGCAGTATTTT | CASSEWGGQGATDTQYF
. | TRBJ2-1 | . | TRBV7-9 | TGTGCCAGCAGCATAAAGGCCGCCCACAATGAGCAGTTCTTC | CASSIKAAHNEQFF
. | TRBJ2-7 | . | TRBV27 | TGTGCCAGCAGTTTCCGAGGACATACTTACGAGCAGTACTTC | CASSFRGHTYEQYF
. | TRBJ2-3 | . | TRBV18 | TGTGCCAGCTCACCACTGGGTAGAACCGCTGATACGCAGTATTTT | CASSPLGRTADTQYF
TRBD1 | TRBJ1-1 | . | TRBV5-4 | TGTGCCAGCAGCTTGGCGTGGGACAGGGGTATTGGAACTGAAGCTTTCTTT | CASSLAWDRGIGTEAFF
. | TRBJ1-4 | . | TRBV27 | TGTGCCAGCAGCATCGGGGGAAAACTGTTTTTT | CASSIGGKLFF
. | TRBJ1-2 | . | TRBV7-2 | TGTGCCAGCACCCCAGGGACTTGGGGCTACACCTTC | CASTPGTWGYTF
TRBD1 | TRBJ1-1 | few | TRBV27 | TGTGCCAGCAGTGCACCGGGACAGGGGATGGCGGAAGCTTTCTTT | CASSAPGQGMAEAFF
. | TRBJ2-4 | . | TRBV15 | TGTGCCACCAGCAGAGATCCCGGGCTAGCCAAAAACATTCAGTACTTC | CATSRDPGLAKNIQYF